The source of this T cell receptor (beta chain) is a study of blood T cell repertoires in COVID-19. In the original processing: Quantification of nucleated cells was approximated via reference gene primer amplification. Sequencing used immunoSEQ multiplex PCR; TCRdb keeps in-frame clones, though not all of them. That table gives V, J and clone size, and the DNA gave D and trimming. This sample has roughly 220,000 clones, with approximately 80% found just once. This CDR3 has 16 residues. V dropped 6 bases and J dropped 1; count of bases not matched to a gene: 12. The V gene's germline CDR1 is MNHEY and CDR2 SVGEGT.

The sample consisted of peripheral blood. V gene TRBV6-2 or TRBV6-3 combines with J gene TRBJ2-7, with TRBD1 matching over 7 bases. The receptor was isolated from a man aged 25-40 years with active or convalescent COVID-19. In DNA, the CDR3 is TGTGCCAGCAGCTCCACCGGGACAGCCGGATCCTACGAGCAGTACTTC. This codes for CASSSTGTAGSYEQYF.